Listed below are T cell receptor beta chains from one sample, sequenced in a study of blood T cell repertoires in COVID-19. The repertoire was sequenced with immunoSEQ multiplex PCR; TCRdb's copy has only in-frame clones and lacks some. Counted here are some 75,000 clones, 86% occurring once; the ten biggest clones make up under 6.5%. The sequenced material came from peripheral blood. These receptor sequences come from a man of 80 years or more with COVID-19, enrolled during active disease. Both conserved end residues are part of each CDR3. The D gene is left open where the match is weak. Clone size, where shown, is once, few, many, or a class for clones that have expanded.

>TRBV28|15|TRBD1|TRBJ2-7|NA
CASSWGQGRSYEQYF
TGTGCCAGCAGTTGGGGACAGGGGAGGTCCTACGAGCAGTACTTC
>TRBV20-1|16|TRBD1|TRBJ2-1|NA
CSASPRDRLYYNEQFF
TGCAGTGCAAGTCCTAGGGACAGGCTGTACTACAATGAGCAGTTCTTC
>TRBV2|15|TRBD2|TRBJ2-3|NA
CASRILAGAGDTQYF
TGTGCCAGCAGAATACTAGCGGGGGCGGGAGATACGCAGTATTTT
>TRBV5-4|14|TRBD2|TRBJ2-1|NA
CASSPGLAGGQQFF
TGTGCCAGCAGTCCGGGACTAGCGGGGGGCCAGCAGTTCTTC
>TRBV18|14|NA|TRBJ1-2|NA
CASSLSGQYYGYTF
TGTGCCAGCTCACTATCGGGACAATACTATGGCTACACCTTC
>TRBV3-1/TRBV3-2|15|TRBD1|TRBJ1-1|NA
CASSPLTGGYTEAFF
TGTGCCAGCAGCCCACTTACAGGGGGATACACTGAAGCTTTCTTT
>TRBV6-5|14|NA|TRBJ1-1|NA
CAILRGAVSTEAFF
TGTGCCATCCTCCGGGGTGCTGTGTCCACTGAAGCTTTCTTT
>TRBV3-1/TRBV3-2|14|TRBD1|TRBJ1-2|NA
CASSPRTGGSGYTF
TGTGCCAGCAGCCCAAGGACAGGGGGTAGTGGCTACACCTTC
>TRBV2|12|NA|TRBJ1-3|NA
CASTDRGNTIYF
TGTGCCAGCACGGACAGAGGAAACACCATATATTTT
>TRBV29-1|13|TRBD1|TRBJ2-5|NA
CSGGGQVGETQYF
TGCAGCGGGGGTGGACAGGTCGGCGAGACCCAGTACTTC
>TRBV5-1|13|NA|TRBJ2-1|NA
CASSLGQGNEQFF
TGCGCCAGCAGCTTGGGTCAGGGCAATGAGCAGTTCTTC
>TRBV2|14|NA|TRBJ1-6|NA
CASSARVSNSPLHF
TGTGCCAGCAGTGCGCGGGTGTCGAATTCACCCCTCCACTTT
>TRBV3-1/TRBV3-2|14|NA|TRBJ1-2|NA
CASSQRQRAFRYTF
TGTGCCAGCAGCCAACGACAGCGCGCGTTTCGCTACACCTTC
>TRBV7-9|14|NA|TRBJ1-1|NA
CASSPGGVNTEAFF
TGTGCCAGCAGCCCCGGCGGAGTGAACACTGAAGCTTTCTTT
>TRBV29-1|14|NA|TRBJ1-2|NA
CSVEDLAAWDGYTF
TGCAGCGTTGAAGATTTAGCAGCCTGGGATGGCTACACCTTC
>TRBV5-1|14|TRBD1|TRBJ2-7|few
CASSSGQGPYEQYF
TGCGCCAGCAGCTCCGGACAGGGCCCCTACGAGCAGTACTTC
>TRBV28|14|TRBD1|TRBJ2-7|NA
CASSFRDRVHEQYF
TGTGCCAGCAGTTTCCGGGACAGGGTCCACGAGCAGTACTTC
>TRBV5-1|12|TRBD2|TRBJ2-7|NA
CASSPAGDEQYF
TGCGCCAGCAGCCCCGCGGGGGACGAGCAGTACTTC
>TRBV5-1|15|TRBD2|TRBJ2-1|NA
CASSLSLAGATEQFF
TGCGCCAGCAGCTTGTCGCTAGCGGGGGCTACTGAGCAGTTCTTC
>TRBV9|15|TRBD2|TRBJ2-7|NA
CASSVKPSGSPEQYF
TGTGCCAGCAGCGTAAAGCCTAGCGGGTCGCCCGAGCAGTACTTC
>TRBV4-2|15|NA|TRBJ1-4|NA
CASSQDRGGDEKLFF
TGTGCCAGCAGCCAAGATCGGGGGGGGGATGAAAAACTGTTTTTT
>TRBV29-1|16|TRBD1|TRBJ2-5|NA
CSVAPGQAVIQETQYF
TGCAGCGTCGCTCCGGGACAGGCCGTCATCCAAGAGACCCAGTACTTC
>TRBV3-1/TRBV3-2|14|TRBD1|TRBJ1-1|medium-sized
CASSLEDRLTEAFF
TGTGCCAGCAGCCTCGAGGACAGGTTGACTGAAGCTTTCTTT
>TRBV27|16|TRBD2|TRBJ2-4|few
CASRKGRALAKNIQYF
TGTGCCAGCAGAAAGGGGAGGGCGCTAGCCAAAAACATTCAGTACTTC
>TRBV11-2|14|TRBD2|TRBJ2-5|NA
CASSRGRGQETQYF
TGTGCCAGCAGCCGAGGGAGGGGCCAAGAGACCCAGTACTTC
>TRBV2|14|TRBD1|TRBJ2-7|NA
CASSEGTGVYEQYF
TGTGCCAGCAGTGAAGGGACAGGGGTTTACGAGCAGTACTTC
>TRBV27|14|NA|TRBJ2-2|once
CASSLEGRTGELFF
TGTGCCAGCAGTTTGGAGGGTCGCACCGGGGAGCTGTTTTTT
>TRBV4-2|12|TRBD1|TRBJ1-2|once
CASSSGGYGYTF
TGTGCCAGCAGCTCAGGGGGCTATGGCTACACCTTC
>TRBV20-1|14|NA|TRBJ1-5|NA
CSASPLGSNQPQHF
TGCAGTGCTAGTCCTCTGGGCAGCAATCAGCCCCAGCATTTT
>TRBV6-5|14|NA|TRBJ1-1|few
CASRTPGGNTEAFF
TGTGCCAGCAGAACCCCGGGGGGGAACACTGAAGCTTTCTTT
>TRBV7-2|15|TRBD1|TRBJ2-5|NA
CASSLAAGTVETQYF
TGTGCCAGCAGCTTAGCAGCCGGGACAGTGGAGACCCAGTACTTC
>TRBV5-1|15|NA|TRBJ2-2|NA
CASSSGSTGTGELFF
TGCGCCAGCAGCTCCGGGTCCACGGGCACCGGGGAGCTGTTTTTT
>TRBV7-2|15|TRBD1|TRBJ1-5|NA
CASSLVGGAWQPQHF
TGTGCCAGCAGCTTAGTAGGGGGCGCATGGCAGCCCCAGCATTTT
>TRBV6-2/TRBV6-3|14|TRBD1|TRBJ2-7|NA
CASSLPGQVRGQYF
TGTGCCAGCAGTCTCCCGGGACAGGTGAGGGGGCAGTACTTC
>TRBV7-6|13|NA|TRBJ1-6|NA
CASSLGTLSPLHF
TGTGCCAGCAGCTTAGGGACATTGTCACCCCTCCACTTT
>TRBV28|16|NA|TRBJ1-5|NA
CASGLNRPTGNQPQHF
TGTGCCAGCGGGCTCAACAGGCCAACAGGCAATCAGCCCCAGCATTTT
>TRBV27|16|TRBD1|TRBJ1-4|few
CASRPTPGQGYEKLFF
TGTGCCAGCAGACCTACTCCGGGACAGGGGTATGAAAAACTGTTTTTT
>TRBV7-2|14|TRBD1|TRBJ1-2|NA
CASSIGQGILGYTF
TGTGCCAGCAGTATTGGACAGGGGATTTTAGGCTACACCTTC
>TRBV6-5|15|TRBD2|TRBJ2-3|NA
CATRALAANTDTQYF
TGTGCCACCCGGGCCCTAGCGGCAAACACAGATACGCAGTATTTT
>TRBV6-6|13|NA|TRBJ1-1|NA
CASSQGRGAEAFF
TGTGCCAGCAGCCAGGGCCGGGGGGCTGAAGCTTTCTTT
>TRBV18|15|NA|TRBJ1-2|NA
CASSPNRVEDYGYTF
TGTGCCAGCTCACCAAACAGGGTTGAGGACTATGGCTACACCTTC
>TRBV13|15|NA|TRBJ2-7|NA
CASTKGRTEPYEQYF
TGTGCCAGCACCAAGGGCCGGACAGAGCCCTACGAGCAGTACTTC
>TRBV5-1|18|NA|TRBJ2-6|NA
CASSLVKLQGTGANVLTF
TGCGCCAGCAGCTTGGTTAAACTTCAGGGGACTGGGGCCAACGTCCTGACTTTC
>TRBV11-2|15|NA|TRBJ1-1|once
CASSLEGRALSEAFF
TGTGCCAGCAGCTTAGAGGGGAGGGCCCTTTCCGAAGCTTTCTTT
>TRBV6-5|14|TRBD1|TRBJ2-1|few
CASSPGQSYNEQFF
TGTGCCAGCAGCCCGGGACAGTCTTACAATGAGCAGTTCTTC
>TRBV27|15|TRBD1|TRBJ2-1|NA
CASSDYRGPYNEQFF
TGTGCCAGCAGTGACTACAGGGGCCCTTACAATGAGCAGTTCTTC
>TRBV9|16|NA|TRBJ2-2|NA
CASSVGLAKNTGELFF
TGTGCCAGCAGCGTTGGCCTAGCAAAGAACACCGGGGAGCTGTTTTTT
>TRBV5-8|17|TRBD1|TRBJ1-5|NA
CASSFPTGARGNQPQHF
TGTGCCAGCAGCTTCCCGACAGGGGCAAGAGGCAATCAGCCCCAGCATTTT
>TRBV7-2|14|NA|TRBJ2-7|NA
CASSIRNTLYEQYF
TGTGCCAGCAGCATCAGAAACACCCTCTACGAGCAGTACTTC
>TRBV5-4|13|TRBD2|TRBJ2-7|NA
CASSSGTTDRQYF
TGTGCCAGCAGCTCCGGGACTACTGATCGGCAGTACTTC